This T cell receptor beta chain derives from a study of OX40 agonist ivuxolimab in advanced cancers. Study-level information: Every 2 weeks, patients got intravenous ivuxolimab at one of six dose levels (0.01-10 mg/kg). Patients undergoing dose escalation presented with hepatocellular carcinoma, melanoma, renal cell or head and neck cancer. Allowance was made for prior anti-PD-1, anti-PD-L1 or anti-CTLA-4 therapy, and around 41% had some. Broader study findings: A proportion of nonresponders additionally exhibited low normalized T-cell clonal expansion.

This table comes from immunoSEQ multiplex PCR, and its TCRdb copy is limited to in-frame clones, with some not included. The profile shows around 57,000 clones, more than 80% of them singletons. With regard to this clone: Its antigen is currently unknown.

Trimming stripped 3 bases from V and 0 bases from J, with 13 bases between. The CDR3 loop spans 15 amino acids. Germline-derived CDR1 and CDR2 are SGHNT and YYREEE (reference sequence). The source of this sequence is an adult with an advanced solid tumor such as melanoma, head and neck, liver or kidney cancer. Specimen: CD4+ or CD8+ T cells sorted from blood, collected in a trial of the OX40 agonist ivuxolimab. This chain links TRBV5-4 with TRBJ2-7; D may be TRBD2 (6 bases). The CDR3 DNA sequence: TGTGCCAGCAGCTCCTTGGAGGGAAGCTCCTACGAGCAGTACTTC. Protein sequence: CASSSLEGSSYEQYF.